Listed below are T cell receptor beta chains from one sample, sequenced in a study of cytomegalovirus exposure and HLA in healthy donors. Sequencing was performed with immunoSEQ multiplex PCR; in TCRdb, only in-frame clones are kept and a portion is missing. The sample lists about 130,000 clones; about 10% were seen once. The source material was PBMCs. These receptors were obtained from a woman aged 18-30 years in good health and CMV-seropositive. The CDR3 runs from the conserved cysteine through the conserved F or W. The order of the fields is J gene, V gene, clone size, D gene, CDR3 protein, CDR3 DNA. The D gene is left open where the match is weak. Rows give clone size only sometimes, using once, few, many, or a class for an expanded clone.

TRBJ1-5 | TRBV30 | once | TRBD1 | CAWSLGTGLGNQPQHF | TGTGCCTGGAGTTTAGGGACAGGGTTAGGCAATCAGCCCCAGCATTTT
TRBJ1-2 | TRBV6-5 | . | . | CASSYGPAGARGYTF | TGTGCCAGCAGTTACGGACCCGCAGGGGCGCGGGGCTACACCTTC
TRBJ2-3 | TRBV4-2 | . | TRBD2 | CASSQVPGGRTDTQYF | TGTGCCAGCAGCCAGGTGCCGGGAGGTAGGACAGATACGCAGTATTTT
TRBJ1-5 | TRBV7-9 | few | . | CASSTHLDSNQPQHF | TGTGCCAGCAGCACCCACCTGGACAGTAATCAGCCCCAGCATTTT
TRBJ2-7 | TRBV4-1 | few | . | CASSQVLLAIADLPYEQYF | TGCGCCAGCAGCCAAGTTTTGTTAGCTATAGCGGACCTCCCCTACGAGCAGTACTTC
TRBJ2-1 | TRBV6-5 | . | . | CASSNTGINNEQFF | TGTGCCAGCAGCAATACAGGAATAAACAATGAGCAGTTCTTC
TRBJ2-1 | TRBV6-5 | few | TRBD1 | CASSRQDRVQFF | TGTGCCAGCAGTAGACAGGACAGGGTCCAGTTCTTC
TRBJ2-1 | TRBV11-3 | few | . | CASSLDLGGLYNEQFF | TGTGCCAGCAGCTTAGATCTCGGCGGGTTGTACAATGAGCAGTTCTTC
TRBJ1-1 | TRBV30 | . | . | CAWSAQKGTEAFF | TGTGCCTGGAGCGCCCAAAAGGGGACTGAAGCTTTCTTT
TRBJ2-1 | TRBV7-9 | . | . | CASSLGRDFYNEQFF | TGTGCCAGCAGCTTAGGCAGGGACTTCTACAATGAGCAGTTCTTC
TRBJ1-1 | TRBV5-4 | . | . | CASSLAGGGGNTEAFF | TGTGCCAGCAGCTTGGCCGGGGGAGGGGGGAACACTGAAGCTTTCTTT
TRBJ2-7 | TRBV28 | few | TRBD1 | CASSLRTGGYEQYF | TGTGCCAGCAGTCTCCGGACAGGGGGTTACGAGCAGTACTTC
TRBJ1-3 | TRBV7-6 | . | TRBD1 | CASSPRDREDTIYF | TGTGCCAGCAGCCCCCGGGACAGGGAGGACACCATATATTTT
TRBJ2-5 | TRBV7-9 | . | . | CASSLGGRETQYF | TGTGCCAGCAGCTTAGGGGGCCGGGAGACCCAGTACTTC
TRBJ1-5 | TRBV19 | few | . | CASSMEGVNQPQHF | TGTGCCAGTAGTATGGAAGGGGTCAATCAGCCCCAGCATTTT
TRBJ1-5 | TRBV19 | few | . | CASQITPQLSSNQPQHF | TGTGCCAGCCAAATCACCCCACAGCTTTCTAGCAATCAGCCCCAGCATTTT
TRBJ2-3 | TRBV19 | . | . | CASSMASTDTQYF | TGTGCCAGTAGTATGGCTAGCACAGATACGCAGTATTTT
TRBJ2-3 | TRBV5-1 | few | TRBD2 | CASSFTVHPRLAGTDTQYF | TGCGCCAGCAGCTTTACCGTCCACCCGCGACTAGCTGGCACAGATACGCAGTATTTT
TRBJ1-1 | TRBV7-2 | few | . | CASSRQNTEAFF | TGTGCCAGCAGCCGACAGAACACTGAAGCTTTCTTT
TRBJ1-5 | TRBV9 | . | . | CASSVGTGLNQPQHF | TGTGCCAGCAGCGTTGGAACAGGCCTCAATCAGCCCCAGCATTTT
TRBJ2-7 | TRBV30 | few | . | CAWSFSYEQYF | TGTGCCTGGAGTTTCTCCTACGAGCAGTACTTC
TRBJ2-1 | TRBV18 | . | . | CASSPGGNNEQFF | TGTGCCAGCTCACCGGGAGGAAACAATGAGCAGTTCTTC
TRBJ2-3 | TRBV7-8 | many | TRBD1 | CASSSTPGTGGTQYF | TGTGCCAGCAGCTCAACCCCCGGGACAGGGGGAACGCAGTATTTT